Each of the 24 T cell receptor beta chains below was sequenced from the same sample in a study of response to subunit inactivated influenza vaccine. Each CDR3 protein is one row after TCRdb ran MiXCR on the RT-PCR reads. The sample lists almost 250,000 distinct CDR3 sequences, 12% seen once, with 7.8% in the top ten. The source material was non-naive T cells sorted from PBMCs, sampled about 14 days before vaccination. The source is a man aged 50 to 59 who received an inactivated influenza vaccine.

The gene calls are TRBV29-1 and TRBJ2-5, with D maybe TRBD1 (6 bases). The V end lost 6 bases, the J end lost 1 base, and 9 bases lay between the germline ends. This CDR3 has 12 amino acids. The V gene's germline CDR1 is SQVTM and CDR2 ANQGSEA. CDR3 nucleotides: TGCAGCGTCGGACAGCTCCAAGAGACCCAGTACTTC. It specifies CSVGQLQETQYF.

The genes are TRBV6-5 and TRBJ2-1; 8 bases are a match to TRBD1. The germline CDR1 and CDR2 sequences are MNHEY and SVGAGI. V lost 2 bases to trimming and J lost 5 bases; unmatched junction nucleotides: 11. The CDR3 loop spans 17 amino acids. The CDR3 sequence: CASSYPTTDRVNNEQFF. Here the CDR3 DNA reads TGTGCCAGCAGTTACCCCACCACGGACAGGGTGAACAATGAGCAGTTCTTC.

This clonotype appeared many times. This chain joins TRBV4-2 and TRBJ2-7, with 7 bases that match TRBD2. The V gene end was trimmed by 4 bases and the J gene end by 5 bases; junction bases not matched to a gene: 14. Germline V CDR1 and CDR2: LGHNA, YNFKEQ. This CDR3 contains 16 residues. This CDR3 reads CASSPGALAGVHEQYF. In DNA, the CDR3 is TGTGCCAGCAGCCCCGGCGCCTTGGCGGGAGTACACGAGCAGTACTTC.

The rearrangement links TRBV20-1 to TRBJ2-3; a weak D match, TRBD1 (5 bases). CDR3 length equals 13 residues. From germline, CDR1 is DFQATT and CDR2 SNEGSKA (reference sequence). V lost 5 bases to trimming and J lost 0 bases, with 9 bases between them. The CDR3 DNA is TGCAGTGCTTCGACAGCTAGCACAGATACGCAGTATTTT. It specifies CSASTASTDTQYF.

CDR3 nucleotides: TGTGCCATCAGTAAGGCCTCTAAAGAGACCCAGTACTTC. It codes for CAISKASKETQYF. This chain uses TRBV10-3 with TRBJ2-5; D is unclear. CDR1 ENHRY and CDR2 SYGVKD come from the germline V gene. The CDR3 extends over 13 amino acids. Between the trimmed V and J ends, which lost 5 bases and 3 bases, there was a span of 10 bases.

The chain carries TRBV9 and TRBJ2-3; no clear D gene. The CDR3 sequence is 15 residues long. CDR1 is SGDLS, CDR2 YYNGEE, per germline. Trimming cost V 1 base and J 3 bases, with 12 bases left between them. The CDR3 DNA sequence: TGTGCCAGCAGCGTATCCCCCGGCTGGACAGATACGCAGTATTTT. Protein product: CASSVSPGWTDTQYF.

The chain joins TRBV20-1 to TRBJ2-5; unclear D gene. This CDR3 comprises 11 residues. Trimming removed 3 bases at V and 5 bases at J, with 7 bases between. From germline, CDR1 is DFQATT and CDR2 SNEGSKA (reference sequence). CDR3 sequence reads: CSASRAETQYF. In DNA form, the CDR3 reads TGCAGTGCTAGTAGGGCCGAGACCCAGTACTTC.

This chain joins TRBV7-9 and TRBJ2-7; a weak D match, TRBD1 (6 bases). Trimming removed 2 bases from V and 3 bases from J, with 11 bases in between. This CDR3 is built from 14 residues. Germline loops: CDR1 SEHNR, CDR2 FQNEAQ (reference sequence). In DNA, the CDR3 is TGTGCCAGCAGCTTACAGGGGAAGAGCTACGAGCAGTACTTC. This gives the protein CASSLQGKSYEQYF.

This clonotype was counted many times. The CDR3 DNA reads as TGTGCCAGCAGCCAAGGTGGGGGGCAGGAGACCCAGTACTTC. Translation gives CASSQGGGQETQYF. This rearrangement joins TRBV4-2 to TRBJ2-5; D might be TRBD1 or TRBD2, each matching 6 bases. Germline CDR1 is LGHNA and CDR2 is YNFKEQ. CDR3 length equals 14 residues. V was cut by 1 base and J by 5 bases, with 11 bases left in between.

This rearrangement joins TRBV4-1 to TRBJ2-5; D uncertain. The CDR3 covers 15 residues. Germline V lookup: CDR1 MGHRA, CDR2 YSYEKL. V lost 0 bases to trimming and J lost 4 bases, with 12 bases between them. The CDR3 bases are TGCGCCAGCAGCCAAGAGGTCGGCAGACCAGAGACCCAGTACTTC. This gives the protein CASSQEVGRPETQYF.

This clonotype was seen only a few times. One end of the junction varies from germline; a read error may be responsible. The chain joins TRBV5-1 to TRBJ2-3, with D maybe TRBD2 (6 bases). The CDR3 loop spans 15 amino acids. CDR1 is SGHRS and CDR2 is YFSETQ in the germline V gene. The CDR3 loop reads CASSLASAGADTQYF. CDR3 sequence (DNA): TGCGCCAGCAGTTTGGCTAGCGCTGGGGCAGATACGCAGTATTTT. Full variable domain (rest looked up from reference TRBV5-1 and TRBJ2-3): KAGVTQTPRYLIKTRGQQVTLSCSPISGHRSVSWYQQTPGQGLQFLFEYFSETQRNKGNFPGRFSGRQFSNSRSEMNVSTLELGDSALYLCASSLASAGADTQYFGPGTRLTVL.

The V call is TRBV6-1, the J call TRBJ1-1; TRBD1 agrees at 8 bases. The CDR3 loop spans 14 amino acids. J was trimmed by 5 bases and V by 6 bases; bases with no gene match: 8. Germline V gives CDR1 MNHNS, CDR2 SASEGT. In nucleotides, the CDR3 is TGTGCCAGCAGGTCGACAGGGGATTATACTGAAGCTTTCTTT. Amino acid sequence: CASRSTGDYTEAFF.

There are a few counts of this clonotype. The chain has TRBV5-4 and TRBJ2-6, with no clear D. The CDR3 is 20 residues long. The ends were cut back, 0 bases at V and 1 base at J, with 20 bases in the middle. CDR1 is SGHNT and CDR2 is YYREEE in the germline V gene (reference sequence). The CDR3 DNA is TGTGCCAGCAGCTTGGCCAGGTCCCTCTTCGTCCGTTCTGGGGCCAACGTCCTGACTTTC. It translates to CASSLARSLFVRSGANVLTF.

The chain links TRBV9 to TRBJ2-7; tentatively, D is TRBD1 (6 bases). CDR3 length: 14 amino acids. V lost 0 bases and J lost 6, with 13 bases in between. Per the germline V gene, CDR1 is SGDLS and CDR2 is YYNGEE. CDR3 amino acids: CASSVDWDMGEQYF. CDR3 nucleotide sequence: TGTGCCAGCAGCGTAGACTGGGACATGGGCGAGCAGTACTTC.

This chain links TRBV4-1 with TRBJ1-2; D is unclear. Germline CDR1 is MGHRA and CDR2 is YSYEKL. This CDR3 comprises 14 residues. V lost 7 bases, J lost 0 bases, and 12 bases lay in between. The CDR3 loop is CASNPGVSNYGYTF. For the CDR3, the DNA is TGCGCCAGCAACCCCGGGGTTTCTAACTATGGCTACACCTTC.

This clonotype was observed a handful of times. The chain has TRBV6-1 and TRBJ2-1; maybe TRBD2 (6 bases). The CDR3 sequence is 15 residues long. V dropped 5 bases and J dropped 1 base, with 12 bases sitting between them. Germline V gene sequence: CDR1 MNHNS, CDR2 SASEGT. The CDR3 DNA follows: TGTGCCAGCAGTCCCCGTGGGGGGTCCTACAATGAGCAGTTCTTC. This encodes CASSPRGGSYNEQFF.

This rearrangement joins TRBV20-1 to TRBJ1-6, with a weak D call TRBD1 (6 bases). This CDR3 comprises 14 residues. Germline CDR1 and CDR2: DFQATT and SNEGSKA (reference sequence). Trimming stripped 3 bases from V and 7 bases from J, with 13 bases between. CDR3: CSARPGGLNSPLHF. As DNA, the CDR3 is TGCAGTGCTAGGCCCGGGGGCCTCAATTCACCCCTCCACTTT.

This clonotype was picked up a small number of times. This chain links TRBV19 with TRBJ2-1, with a possible D match to TRBD1 (5 bases). The CDR3 has 15 residues. The V gene lost 6 bases and the J gene lost 3 bases, with 15 bases spanning the gap. The germline CDR1 and CDR2 sequences are LNHDA and SQIVND (reference sequence). The chain's CDR3 is CASSLDSLRYNEQFF. The CDR3 DNA sequence: TGTGCCAGTAGCCTTGACAGTCTACGCTACAATGAGCAGTTCTTC. The full variable domain, completed using reference TRBV19 and TRBJ2-1, is DGGITQSPKYLFRKEGQNVTLSCEQNLNHDAMYWYRQDPGQGLRLIYYSQIVNDFQKGDIAEGYSVSREKKESFPLTVTSAQKNPTAFYLCASSLDSLRYNEQFFGPGTRLTVL.

The rearrangement links TRBV12-3 or TRBV12-4 to TRBJ1-2; D unresolved. The V end lost 6 bases, the J end lost 7 bases, and 24 bases lay between the germline ends. This CDR3 comprises 16 residues. As DNA, the CDR3 is TGTGCCAGCAGCCACGCCGCGGCAGGCGGTGGAGTTGGCTACACCTTC. Translated: CASSHAAAGGGVGYTF.

A few counts support this clonotype. The rearrangement uses TRBV20-1 and TRBJ1-3; D might be TRBD1 (5 bases). This CDR3 has 13 amino acids. Trimming left V 4 bases short and J 4 bases short, with 11 bases between. Germline CDR1 is DFQATT and CDR2 is SNEGSKA (reference sequence). This CDR3 is CSAIGQPGNTIYF. The CDR3 DNA is TGCAGTGCTATTGGACAACCGGGAAACACCATATATTTT.

This clonotype was found a few times. The chain joins TRBV6-1 to TRBJ1-5; D possibly corresponds to TRBD1 (5 bases). Germline V gives CDR1 MNHNS, CDR2 SASEGT. V lost 6 bases to trimming and J lost 6 bases, with 15 bases between them. This CDR3 spans 14 amino acids. The CDR3 loop is CASSPGAWGQPQHF. The CDR3 region has the DNA TGTGCCAGCAGCCCCGGGGCCTGGGGTCAGCCCCAGCATTTT.

The gene calls are TRBV4-1 and TRBJ1-1, with a possible D match to TRBD1 (5 bases). V lost 2 bases to trimming and J lost 4 bases, with 17 bases between them. The CDR3 is 16 residues long. Per germline, CDR1 MGHRA and CDR2 YSYEKL. The CDR3 sequence: CASSQPGPRGVTEAFF. In DNA, the CDR3 is TGCGCCAGCAGCCAACCGGGACCTAGGGGAGTCACTGAAGCTTTCTTT.

The V call is TRBV5-4, the J call TRBJ2-7; D perhaps matches TRBD2 (6 bases). Germline assignment: CDR1 SGHNT and CDR2 YYREEE (reference sequence). The germline V and J ends were trimmed by 4 bases and 6 bases, with 14 bases remaining between them. The CDR3 contains 13 residues. CDR3 loop: CASSPGVAVEQYF. The CDR3 nucleotides read TGTGCCAGCAGCCCCGGTGTAGCGGTCGAGCAGTACTTC.

J is TRBJ2-2 and V is TRBV4-2; no firm D call. Germline lookup yields CDR1 LGHNA and CDR2 YNFKEQ. Trimming took off 2 bases at V and 6 bases at J, with 7 bases between the two ends. This CDR3 is 13 amino acids long. The CDR3 DNA reads as TGTGCCAGCAGCCAATCAAGGGCCGGGGAGCTGTTTTTT. Protein product: CASSQSRAGELFF.